Listed here are 32 T cell receptor beta chains from one sample, sequenced in a study of graft-versus-host responses after intestinal transplantation. Assay: immunoSEQ multiplex PCR; the TCRdb copy retains only in-frame clones and omits some. Of tens of thousands of clones in the sample, about 90% are singletons; the top ten hold 0.5% to 0.8%. These receptors' targets are unknown. This specimen consisted of unstimulated CD4+ T cells sorted from spleen or lymph node cells, obtained before transplant. Source of these receptors: a human donor who was the organ donor for an intestinal transplant.

The chain combines TRBV5-1 with TRBJ2-1, with a tentative D call TRBD1 (6 bases). Per germline, CDR1 SGHRS and CDR2 YFSETQ. This CDR3 region has 12 residues. V lost 2 bases and J lost 10, with 10 bases in between. CDR3 sequence reads: CASSLQGQEQFF. The DNA for the CDR3 is TGCGCCAGCAGCTTACAGGGTCAGGAGCAGTTCTTC.

The chain carries TRBV15 and TRBJ2-5, with D maybe TRBD2 (6 bases). The CDR3 runs 14 residues. From germline, CDR1 is LNHNV and CDR2 YYDKDF (reference sequence). V gave up 3 bases and J gave up 2 bases, with 10 bases separating them. CDR3 in DNA: TGTGCCACCAGCAGGCCCGGAGGGCAAGAGACCCAGTACTTC. This sequence encodes CATSRPGGQETQYF. The full variable domain, in which reference TRBV15 and TRBJ2-5 provide the parts outside the CDR3, is DAMVIQNPRYQVTQFGKPVTLSCSQTLNHNVMYWYQQKSSQAPKLLFHYYDKDFNNEADTPDNFQSRRPNTSFCFLDIRSPGLGDTAMYLCATSRPGGQETQYFGPGTRLLVL.

The CDR3 here is CASSSSGTNYEQYF. The CDR3 DNA reads TGTGCCAGCAGCTCGAGCGGGACTAACTACGAGCAGTACTTC. The chain employs TRBV7-8 and TRBJ2-7, with 7 positions matching TRBD2. The CDR3 has 14 amino acids. V was clipped by 4 bases and J by 3 bases; unmatched bases: 6. CDR1 is SGHVS, CDR2 FQNEAQ, per germline.

CDR3 DNA: TGTGCCAGTCGACGGAGAGAGGGGAACACTGAAGCTTTCTTT. It yields the protein CASRRREGNTEAFF. V is TRBV6-1 and J is TRBJ1-1, with D hard to call. Germline V lookup: CDR1 MNHNS, CDR2 SASEGT. Trimming cost V 9 bases and J 1 base, with 15 bases left between them. This CDR3 has 14 residues.

This chain links TRBV11-2 with TRBJ1-3, with D unclear. CDR3 length equals 15 residues. V lost 4 bases and J lost 4, with 14 bases in between. The germline V gene has CDR1 SGHAT and CDR2 FQNNGV. The DNA of the CDR3 is TGTGCCAGCAGCTCGGCCTCAACGGGAGGAAACACCATATATTTT. It codes for CASSSASTGGNTIYF.

This clone came up once. The genes are TRBV5-6 and TRBJ1-4; a possible D gene is TRBD1 (5 bases). Germline assignment: CDR1 SGHDT and CDR2 YYEEEE. The CDR3 is 14 residues long. V dropped 2 bases and J dropped 8 bases, with 13 bases sitting between them. CDR3 DNA sequence: TGTGCCAGCAGCTTCGGGGGGATTTGGGAAAAACTGTTTTTT. Translated: CASSFGGIWEKLFF.

This chain uses TRBV9 with TRBJ2-3, with 13 bases identical to TRBD2. Germline V CDR1 and CDR2: SGDLS, YYNGEE. The junction had 1 base not matched to a gene; V was cut back by 3 bases and J by 6 bases. The CDR3 extends over 14 amino acids. CDR3 protein: CASSGTSGSDTQYF. For the CDR3, the DNA is TGTGCCAGCAGCGGGACTAGCGGGAGCGATACGCAGTATTTT.

The chain combines TRBV6-5 with TRBJ2-2; 7 positions match TRBD1. Germline CDR1 is MNHEY and CDR2 is SVGAGI. The CDR3 length is 15 residues. The V gene end was trimmed by 5 bases and the J gene end by 1 base; junction bases not matched to a gene: 4. The DNA for the CDR3 is TGTGCCAGCAGTCAGGGACAGATGAACACCGGGGAGCTGTTTTTT. It specifies CASSQGQMNTGELFF.

V usage is TRBV7-3 and J usage is TRBJ2-7, with D perhaps matching TRBD2 (7 bases). The CDR3 sequence is 13 residues long. Trimming cost V 1 base and J 6 bases, with 10 bases left between them. Per the germline V gene, CDR1 is SGHTA and CDR2 is FQGTGA. The CDR3 loop reads CASSLKGGTEQYF. As DNA, the CDR3 is TGTGCCAGCAGCTTAAAGGGGGGGACCGAGCAGTACTTC. The full variable domain, its missing parts supplied by reference TRBV7-3 and TRBJ2-7, is GAGVSQTPSNKVTEKGKYVELRCDPISGHTALYWYRQSLGQGPEFLIYFQGTGAADDSGLPNDRFFAVRPEGSVSTLKIQRTERGDSAVYLCASSLKGGTEQYFGPGTRLTVT.

This clone was seen only a few times. The chain employs TRBV25-1 and TRBJ2-3; 9 bases align to TRBD2. After removal of 4 bases from V and 0 bases from J, the junction contained 5 bases not matched to a gene. This CDR3 comprises 16 residues. Germline V gene lookup returns CDR1 MGHDK and CDR2 SYGVNS. CDR3 sequence (DNA): TGTGCCAGCAGTGTCGCAACTAGCGGGAGCACAGATACGCAGTATTTT. Protein product: CASSVATSGSTDTQYF. Based on the CDR3 plus reference TRBV25-1 and TRBJ2-3, the full variable domain is EADIYQTPRYLVIGTGKKITLECSQTMGHDKMYWYQQDPGMELHLIHYSYGVNSTEKGDLSSESTVSRIRTEHFPLTLESARPSHTSQYLCASSVATSGSTDTQYFGPGTRLTVL.

The chain is built from TRBV28 and TRBJ2-1; a weak D match, TRBD2 (6 bases). The ends were cut back, 4 bases at V and 5 bases at J, with 18 bases in the middle. This CDR3 contains 16 residues. The germline V gene encodes CDR1 MDHEN and CDR2 SYDVKM. CDR3 nucleotides: TGTGCCAGCAGTTGGGCGGGGACCGGCACACACAATGAGCAGTTCTTC. Residues: CASSWAGTGTHNEQFF.

This sequence joins TRBV6-5 and TRBJ2-3; D is ambiguous. Trimming shortened V by 6 bases and J by 3 bases, and 10 bases separated the two germline ends. Looked up from germline, CDR1 is MNHEY and CDR2 is SVGAGI. The CDR3 runs 13 residues. The CDR3 spells CASRAGNTDTQYF. The CDR3 DNA reads as TGTGCCAGCAGGGCAGGCAATACAGATACGCAGTATTTT.

The chain links TRBV29-1 to TRBJ2-1; the D gene is possibly TRBD1 (5 bases). The CDR3 totals 12 residues. V was pared by 3 bases and J by 9 bases, with 12 bases between. Germline CDR1 and CDR2: SQVTM and ANQGSEA. The CDR3 sequence is CSVDWAQGEQFF. The CDR3 nucleotides read TGCAGCGTTGACTGGGCCCAGGGTGAGCAGTTCTTC.

This sequence joins TRBV30 and TRBJ1-2; D perhaps matches TRBD1 (6 bases). V gave up 0 bases and J gave up 7 bases, with 6 bases separating them. In germline, CDR1 is GTSNPN, CDR2 SVGIG (reference sequence). The CDR3 length is 11 residues. The CDR3 DNA reads TGTGCCTGGAGTGTACAGGGTGGCTACACCTTC. It yields the protein CAWSVQGGYTF.

The gene calls are TRBV4-3 and TRBJ1-1; TRBD1 matches 8 bases. The CDR3 consists of 16 residues. Germline CDR1 LGHNA, CDR2 YSLEER. V lost 0 bases and J lost 5; bases outside the gene matches: 8. CDR3 loop: CASSQEYSRGQTEAFF. The CDR3 DNA follows: TGCGCCAGCAGCCAAGAGTATTCCAGGGGGCAGACTGAAGCTTTCTTT.

This sequence joins TRBV7-3 and TRBJ2-6, with D tentatively TRBD1 (6 bases). The CDR3 has 16 amino acids. V was shortened by 5 bases and J by 4 bases, with 15 bases between the two germline ends. The germline CDR1 and CDR2 sequences are SGHTA and FQGTGA. The CDR3 loop reads CASSPGVIRGANVLTF. The CDR3 coding sequence is TGTGCCAGCAGCCCAGGGGTGATTAGGGGGGCCAACGTCCTGACTTTC.

This rearrangement joins TRBV10-2 to TRBJ2-3; TRBD2 agrees at 8 bases. Trimming removed 3 bases from V and 2 bases from J; junction bases left unmatched: 4. This CDR3 is 15 amino acids long. CDR1 WSHSY and CDR2 SAAADI come from the germline V gene. CDR3 nucleotide sequence: TGCGCCAGCAGTGATCCGGGAGGGAACACAGATACGCAGTATTTT. This sequence encodes CASSDPGGNTDTQYF.

This clone was picked up one time. The rearrangement links TRBV27 to TRBJ2-2; the D is unclear. Germline CDR1 reads MNHEY; CDR2 reads SMNVEV (reference sequence). V was trimmed by 4 bases and J by 1 base, leaving 4 bases between them. This CDR3 spans 13 amino acids. The CDR3 protein is CASSSWNTGELFF. The CDR3 DNA reads TGTGCCAGCAGTTCCTGGAACACCGGGGAGCTGTTTTTT.

This clone was counted between two and nine times. CDR3 coding DNA: TGTGCCAGCAGTGAAAGAGGTCACGATAGCAATCAGCCCCAGCATTTT. It is translated as CASSERGHDSNQPQHF. The chain is built from TRBV6-1 and TRBJ1-5, with D unclear. The CDR3 totals 16 residues. The V and J ends lost 2 bases and 0 bases respectively, with 11 bases between them. From germline, CDR1 is MNHNS and CDR2 SASEGT.

The genes are TRBV11-2 and TRBJ2-5, with D maybe TRBD2 (7 bases). The ends were cut back, 5 bases at V and 7 bases at J, with 20 bases in the middle. Germline V lookup: CDR1 SGHAT, CDR2 FQNNGV. This CDR3 is built from 15 residues. In DNA, the CDR3 is TGTGCCAGCAGCCGGGGGCAAGCGGGGCGGGGGACCCAGTACTTC. Protein sequence: CASSRGQAGRGTQYF.

The chain couples TRBV29-1 to TRBJ1-1; D gene uncertain. The CDR3 runs to 13 residues. V lost 2 bases and J lost 0, with 7 bases in between. Germline CDR1 is SQVTM and CDR2 is ANQGSEA. The CDR3 DNA sequence: TGCAGCGTTGAAAGAGGGATGAACACTGAAGCTTTCTTT. It specifies CSVERGMNTEAFF.

V is TRBV18 and J is TRBJ2-1, with 8 positions matching TRBD2. V lost 2 bases and J lost 5; bases outside the gene matches: 11. The CDR3 is 17 amino acids. Germline lookup yields CDR1 KGHSH and CDR2 LQKENI. DNA for the CDR3: TGTGCCAGCTCACCAGGGCTAGCGGGCCCGGGAAACAATGAGCAGTTCTTC. Its translation is CASSPGLAGPGNNEQFF.

The V call is TRBV4-2, the J call TRBJ2-2, with 12 bases fitting TRBD2. Germline V gene lookup returns CDR1 LGHNA and CDR2 YNFKEQ. The length of the CDR3 is 19 residues. The J segment lost 7 bases and the V segment lost 0 bases, leaving 12 bases of the junction unmatched. The CDR3 DNA reads TGTGCCAGCAGCCAAGAGAAGCCTAGCGGGAGGGCCACGAACGGGGAGCTGTTTTTT. This sequence encodes CASSQEKPSGRATNGELFF.

The rearrangement links TRBV19 to TRBJ2-5; TRBD1 is a possible D gene (6 bases). V lost 7 bases to trimming and J lost 5 bases, with 20 bases between them. CDR3 length equals 15 residues. Germline V CDR1 and CDR2: LNHDA, SQIVND (reference sequence). This chain's CDR3 is CASKDRPAPLETQYF. The CDR3 DNA reads TGTGCCAGTAAGGACAGACCCGCCCCTCTGGAGACCCAGTACTTC.

A single count supports this clone. The V gene is TRBV7-2, the J gene TRBJ2-7; D may be TRBD1 (5 bases). The CDR3 covers 13 residues. Per the germline V gene, CDR1 is SGHTA and CDR2 is FQGNSA. Trimming left V 1 base short and J 6 bases short, with 10 bases between. The CDR3 reads CASSLGARAEQYF. The CDR3 DNA is TGTGCCAGCAGCTTAGGAGCCAGGGCCGAGCAGTACTTC.

The chain uses TRBV5-5 and TRBJ1-1; the match to TRBD1 covers 7 bases. The CDR3 is made up of 16 amino acids. CDR1 is SGHKS, CDR2 YYEKEE, per germline (reference sequence). The J segment lost 1 base and the V segment lost 3 bases, leaving 9 bases of the junction unmatched. The CDR3 region has the DNA TGTGCCAGCAGCTCCGCCGGGACAGCCGGGAACACTGAAGCTTTCTTT. Amino acid sequence: CASSSAGTAGNTEAFF.

The rearrangement uses TRBV5-8 and TRBJ1-5, with TRBD1 identical over 8 bases. V gave up 0 bases and J gave up 13 bases; unmatched junction bases: 3. The CDR3 has 12 residues. Germline-derived CDR1 and CDR2 are SGHTS and YDEGEE. The CDR3 DNA reads TGTGCCAGCAGCTTGGCGGACAGGGTACAGCATTTT. This gives the protein CASSLADRVQHF.

About this clone itself: The junction does not match germline at one end; this may be a read error. The chain uses TRBV6-5 and TRBJ2-7; D might be TRBD2 (6 bases). CDR1 MNHEY and CDR2 SVGAGI come from the germline V gene. The length of the CDR3 is 13 residues. The CDR3 sequence: CASRRDLLLGEEF. In nucleotides, the CDR3 is TGTGCCAGCAGACGGGACCTTTTACTAGGGGAGGAGTTC.

J is TRBJ2-7 and V is TRBV6-5, with 7 bases aligning to TRBD1. V lost 4 bases, J lost 3 bases, and 6 bases stayed unmatched. The CDR3 is 14 amino acids. The germline gives CDR1 MNHEY, CDR2 SVGAGI. The CDR3 nucleotides are TGTGCCAGCAGTTCTAACAGGGGCTTCTACGAGCAGTACTTC. This codes for CASSSNRGFYEQYF.

This chain joins TRBV28 and TRBJ1-1; D is possibly TRBD1 (6 bases). CDR1 is MDHEN, CDR2 SYDVKM, per germline. Trimming took 5 bases from V and 4 from J, leaving 14 bases between them. The CDR3 is 14 amino acids. The DNA of the CDR3 is TGTGCCAGCAGTCCACAGGGATGGAGCACTGAAGCTTTCTTT. Protein sequence: CASSPQGWSTEAFF.

The V and J genes are TRBV10-1 and TRBJ2-7, with 10 nucleotides matching TRBD2. Germline lookup yields CDR1 WNHNN and CDR2 SYGVQD (reference sequence). This CDR3 region has 19 residues. V trimming: 4 bases; J trimming: 2 bases; junction bases outside the gene matches: 17. CDR3 amino acids: CASSANLSSGSRWAYEQYF. The CDR3 DNA follows: TGCGCCAGCAGTGCCAACCTATCTAGCGGGAGTCGGTGGGCCTACGAGCAGTACTTC.

V is TRBV30 and J is TRBJ2-3; 9 bases align to TRBD1. J lost 2 bases, V lost 3 bases, and 6 bases had no gene match. The CDR3 loop spans 15 amino acids. Germline CDR1 and CDR2: GTSNPN and SVGIG (reference sequence). CDR3 bases: TGTGCCTGGAGAGGACAGGGGAGGGCCACAGATACGCAGTATTTT. As protein: CAWRGQGRATDTQYF.